This TCR beta chain was identified in a study of CD8 T cells in ankylosing spondylitis. General study results and limits: A motif in TCR beta, a set of about 8 highly homologous variants, appeared characteristic of ankylosing spondylitis blood. The study looked at matched synovial fluid samples from ankylosing spondylitis patients. Disease-linked clones were reported to be significantly enriched there. Prior literature has documented some motif variants in synovial fluid and blood from reactive arthritis. Peripheral blood samples showed relatively rare disease-linked clones, and these clones were CD8+.

The sample holds many counts of this clonotype. No antigen is known for it. MiXCR, run by TCRdb on the 5' RACE reads, gives a single entry per CDR3 protein. The table lists 200,000 or so distinct CDR3 sequences, 10% to 15% of them singletons. V lost 7 bases and J lost 4, with 17 bases in between. The CDR3 consists of 14 residues. The germline gives CDR1 MDHEN, CDR2 SYDVKM. The gene calls are TRBV28 and TRBJ2-7, with a possible D match to TRBD2 (5 bases). The TCR originated in a female donor with ankylosing spondylitis or in good health (not recorded which). The sample taken for sequencing was blood, either unsorted or a sorted T cell fraction (not recorded which). The CDR3 reads CASTITGNLYEQYF. The CDR3 DNA reads TGTGCCAGCACCATAACCGGGAACCTATACGAGCAGTACTTC.